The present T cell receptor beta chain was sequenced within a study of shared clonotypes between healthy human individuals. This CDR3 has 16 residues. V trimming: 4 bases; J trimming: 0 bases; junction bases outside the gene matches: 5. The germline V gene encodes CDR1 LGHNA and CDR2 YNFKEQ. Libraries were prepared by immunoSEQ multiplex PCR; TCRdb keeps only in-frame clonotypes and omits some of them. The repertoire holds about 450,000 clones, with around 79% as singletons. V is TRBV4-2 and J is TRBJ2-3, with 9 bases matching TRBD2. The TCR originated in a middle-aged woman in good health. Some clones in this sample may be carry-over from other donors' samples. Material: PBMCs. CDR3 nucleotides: TGTGCCAGCAGCCTAGCTAGCGGGATTAGCACAGATACGCAGTATTTT. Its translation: CASSLASGISTDTQYF.